This TCR beta chain is from a study of cytomegalovirus exposure and HLA in healthy donors. Amplification used 60 Vbeta primers and 13 Jbeta primers. The method was immunoSEQ multiplex PCR; TCRdb's version includes in-frame clones alone and lacks a portion of them. In all, the sample yields tens of thousands of clones. The CDR3 runs 14 residues. Per the germline V gene, CDR1 is SNHLY and CDR2 is FYNNEI. Trimming removed 10 bases from V and 7 bases from J, with 22 bases in between. Material: PBMCs. The TCR sequence derives from a woman aged 30 to 39 in good health and CMV-seronegative. The chain uses TRBV2 and TRBJ1-1; the D gene is possibly TRBD1 (6 bases). CDR3 in DNA: TGTGCCACCCTGGTGGGGGCGAGTAGTAGTGAAGCTTTCTTT. It encodes CATLVGASSSEAFF.